This T cell receptor (beta chain) was recorded in a study of T-cell memory formation after mild COVID-19. Whole-study context: TCR clusters mostly belonged to single donors. General study points: Later expanders leaned CD4+, whereas day 15 to 85 contracting clones were balanced CD4/CD8.

This clonotype appeared a single time. Its target is not known. The CDR3 spans 15 residues. The junction had 9 bases not matched to a gene; V was cut back by 0 bases and J by 14 bases. Per germline, CDR1 LNHNV and CDR2 YYDKDF (reference sequence). Barcoded TCR alpha and TCR beta cDNA libraries with UMIs came from 5'RACE using constant-segment primers. One entry per CDR3 protein results from TCRdb running MiXCR on the 5' RACE reads. The table records 300,000 to 350,000 distinct CDR3 sequences, less than 20% of them present only once. The chain recombines TRBV15 with TRBJ2-2; 10 bases fit TRBD1. The clonotype was recovered from a young man who had mild COVID-19 (a few samples of this study predate the infection). Cell type and time point are not known. The sample was PBMCs or a T cell subset sorted from them (not recorded which). The CDR3 region is CATSRDAPGTGVLFF. CDR3 nucleotides: TGTGCCACCAGCAGAGACGCACCCGGGACAGGGGTTCTGTTTTTT.